This entry describes one T cell receptor beta chain. The CDR3 sequence is 15 residues long. Germline V CDR1 and CDR2: MGHDK, SYGVNS. Trimming cost V 0 bases and J 5 bases, with 13 bases left between them. This entry belongs to a study of T cell changes during pregnancy in multiple sclerosis. Here immunoSEQ multiplex PCR was the method, and the copy in TCRdb shows in-frame clones only, minus some. In the table there are around 40,000 clones, just under 95% of which are singletons. This TCR was sampled from a female donor with multiple sclerosis, enrolled in a pregnancy study. The sample consisted of CD8+ T cells from peripheral blood mononuclear cells, taken in the third trimester of pregnancy. The chain has TRBV25-1 and TRBJ1-1, with D hard to call. CDR3 sequence: CASSEYGGFGTEAFF. The DNA for the CDR3 is TGTGCCAGCAGTGAATACGGAGGCTTTGGGACTGAAGCTTTCTTT.